The rows below give T cell receptor beta chains drawn from one sample of a study of cytomegalovirus exposure and HLA in healthy donors. Assay used: immunoSEQ multiplex PCR; TCRdb lists only in-frame clones, some missing. Of about 56,000 clones listed, 93% are singletons. Sequencing was carried out using PBMCs. Receptors originate from a woman aged 18-29 years in good health and CMV-seropositive. CDR3s include the opening cysteine and the closing phenylalanine or tryptophan. A D gene is named only where the DNA matches it firmly. Only part of the rows carry a size: once, few, many, or a class if the clone is expanded.

>.|TRBJ2-1|TRBD2|TRBV11-1
CASSIRLARSNEQFF
TGTGCCAGCAGCATCCGACTAGCGAGGTCCAATGAGCAGTTCTTC
>.|TRBJ2-1|.|TRBV11-2
CASSRDQGGEQFF
TGTGCCAGCAGCCGCGACCAGGGCGGCGAGCAGTTCTTC
>.|TRBJ2-1|TRBD2|TRBV18
CASSPRLLAGGSDEQFF
TGTGCCAGCTCACCACGCCTTCTAGCGGGGGGATCGGATGAGCAGTTCTTC
>.|TRBJ2-5|.|TRBV18
CASSPDQETQYF
TGTGCCAGCTCACCCGACCAAGAGACCCAGTACTTC
>.|TRBJ2-5|.|TRBV7-2
CASSPPGETQYF
TGTGCCAGCAGCCCTCCCGGGGAGACCCAGTACTTC
>.|TRBJ2-5|.|TRBV7-3
CASSPTRGSSLETQYF
TGTGCCAGCAGCCCAACTAGAGGGAGTAGTTTAGAGACCCAGTACTTC
>.|TRBJ2-7|.|TRBV6-5
CASSYFQGSYEQYF
TGTGCCAGCAGTTATTTTCAGGGGAGCTACGAGCAGTACTTC
>.|TRBJ2-5|TRBD1|TRBV2
CASRGTGGETQYF
TGTGCCAGCAGGGGTACAGGGGGGGAGACCCAGTACTTC
>.|TRBJ2-7|.|TRBV7-8
CASSLVVYEQYF
TGTGCCAGCAGCTTAGTCGTTTACGAGCAGTACTTC
>.|TRBJ2-2|.|TRBV10-2
CASSERGLGSGELFF
TGCGCCAGCAGTGAACGGGGGTTGGGGTCCGGGGAGCTGTTTTTT
>.|TRBJ2-5|.|TRBV6-5
CASSYTKAQETQYF
TGTGCCAGCAGTTACACTAAGGCCCAAGAGACCCAGTACTTC
>.|TRBJ1-6|.|TRBV11-2
CASSLIAPAANNSPLHF
TGTGCCAGCAGCTTAATAGCTCCAGCCGCGAACAATTCACCCCTCCACTTT
>.|TRBJ2-1|TRBD2|TRBV7-9
CASSWGGVESYNEQFF
TGTGCCAGCAGCTGGGGGGGGGTGGAGTCCTACAATGAGCAGTTCTTC
>.|TRBJ2-5|TRBD1|TRBV15
CATSRTRQGLIQETQYF
TGTGCCACCAGCCGAACCCGACAGGGGCTCATCCAAGAGACCCAGTACTTC
>.|TRBJ2-7|TRBD1|TRBV18
CASSPPTDRGLFTDRYF
TGTGCCAGCTCACCACCGACCGACAGGGGGCTATTTACAGATCGGTACTTC
>once|TRBJ1-4|.|TRBV6-5
CASSYVAGGREKLFF
TGTGCCAGCAGTTACGTAGCGGGGGGTAGGGAAAAACTGTTTTTT
>.|TRBJ2-5|.|TRBV6-1
CASSESGATIQETQYF
TGTGCCAGCAGTGAATCAGGGGCTACGATCCAAGAGACCCAGTACTTC
>.|TRBJ1-1|TRBD1|TRBV5-8
CASSLGTGGPEAFF
TGTGCCAGCAGCTTGGGGACAGGGGGTCCTGAAGCTTTCTTT
>.|TRBJ2-5|.|TRBV7-7
CASSSSGGLQETQYF
TGTGCCAGCAGCTCATCCGGGGGGCTCCAAGAGACCCAGTACTTC
>.|TRBJ2-6|TRBD1|TRBV15
CATSRAGQGPLSGANVLTF
TGTGCCACCAGCAGAGCCGGACAGGGCCCACTCTCTGGGGCCAACGTCCTGACTTTC
>.|TRBJ2-2|TRBD2|TRBV11-2
CASTKRTSGTGELFF
TGTGCCAGCACCAAGAGGACTAGCGGGACCGGGGAGCTGTTTTTT
>.|TRBJ2-3|TRBD2|TRBV13
CASSLASGGRDTQYF
TGTGCCAGCAGCTTAGCCAGCGGGGGGAGGGATACGCAGTATTTT
>.|TRBJ2-7|.|TRBV29-1
CSVEARPGRVGDEQYF
TGCAGCGTTGAGGCCAGGCCCGGGAGAGTCGGCGACGAGCAGTACTTC
>.|TRBJ2-3|TRBD2|TRBV6-1
CASSETSGGPDTQYF
TGTGCCAGCAGTGAGACTAGCGGGGGACCAGATACGCAGTATTTT
>.|TRBJ2-7|TRBD1|TRBV6-1
CASSARTGGFEQYF
TGTGCCAGCAGTGCCAGAACAGGGGGCTTCGAGCAGTACTTC
>.|TRBJ2-7|TRBD1|TRBV28
CATRPAGQGAGEQYF
TGTGCCACCCGCCCCGCGGGACAGGGAGCTGGCGAGCAGTACTTC
>.|TRBJ2-6|.|TRBV6-1
CASSEGRAPGANVLTF
TGTGCCAGCAGTGAAGGCAGGGCCCCTGGGGCCAACGTCCTGACTTTC
>.|TRBJ2-6|.|TRBV9
CASSVGGAGANVLTF
TGTGCCAGCAGCGTAGGCGGGGCTGGGGCCAACGTCCTGACTTTC
>.|TRBJ1-2|TRBD1|TRBV5-6
CASSRTRTGTTNSYGYTF
TGTGCCAGCAGCAGAACCCGGACAGGCACAACAAATTCCTATGGCTACACCTTC
>.|TRBJ1-4|.|TRBV5-5
CASSPWAPGTTNEKLFF
TGTGCCAGCAGCCCCTGGGCCCCAGGGACAACTAATGAAAAACTGTTTTTT
>.|TRBJ1-2|.|TRBV14
CASSQLGSDGYTF
TGTGCCAGCAGCCAGCTAGGTTCCGATGGCTACACCTTC
>.|TRBJ1-3|TRBD1|TRBV28
CASIGQGRYSGNTIYF
TGTGCCAGTATCGGACAGGGGCGATACTCTGGAAACACCATATATTTT
>.|TRBJ1-3|.|TRBV28
CASSRVHSGNTIYF
TGTGCCAGCAGCCGGGTCCACTCTGGAAACACCATATATTTT
>.|TRBJ2-3|TRBD2|TRBV5-1
CASYPAGHTDTQYF
TGCGCCAGTTACCCAGCGGGGCACACAGATACGCAGTATTTT
>once|TRBJ2-2|.|TRBV7-9
CASSLGRDTGELFF
TGTGCCAGCAGCTTAGGTCGGGACACCGGGGAGCTGTTTTTT